Shown below are 26 T cell receptor beta chains from a single sample sequenced in a study of blood T cell repertoires in COVID-19. This table comes from immunoSEQ multiplex PCR, and its TCRdb copy is limited to in-frame clones, with some not included. The table records over 200,000 clones, roughly 87% of them present only once. Sequenced: peripheral blood. These receptors were obtained from a woman aged 18-29 years who had recovered from COVID-19.

The chain carries TRBV19 and TRBJ1-5; D is ambiguous. V gave up 1 base and J gave up 5 bases, with 9 bases separating them. The CDR3 runs 14 residues. Germline V CDR1 and CDR2: LNHDA, SQIVND (reference sequence). The CDR3 region has the DNA TGTGCCAGTAGTATAGGGCCAGACTATCAGCCCCAGCATTTT. Translation: CASSIGPDYQPQHF.

This clone came up once. The chain links TRBV4-3 to TRBJ1-3; D uncertain. This CDR3 region has 16 residues. Trimming removed 0 bases at V and 2 bases at J, with 11 bases between. Germline values: CDR1 LGHNA, CDR2 YSLEER. CDR3 nucleotides: TGCGCCAGCAGCCAAGACAGGCTATCAACTGGAAACACCATATATTTT. Amino acids: CASSQDRLSTGNTIYF.

The gene calls are TRBV29-1 and TRBJ1-1; 8 bases align to TRBD1. CDR1 is SQVTM, CDR2 ANQGSEA, per germline. J was trimmed by 0 bases and V by 6 bases; bases with no gene match: 9. The CDR3 runs to 15 residues. This CDR3 reads CSVARGRGLNTEAFF. CDR3 coding DNA: TGCAGCGTGGCCAGGGGGCGGGGGCTGAACACTGAAGCTTTCTTT. Supplemented by reference TRBV29-1 and TRBJ1-1, the full variable domain reads SAVISQKPSRDICQRGTSLTIQCQVDSQVTMMFWYRQQPGQSLTLIATANQGSEATYESGFVIDKFPISRPNLTFSTLTVSNMSPEDSSIYLCSVARGRGLNTEAFFGQGTRLTVV.

The genes are TRBV7-8 and TRBJ1-3, with D unresolved. Trimming pared 5 bases from V and 0 bases from J, leaving 17 bases between. CDR3 size: 17 residues. Germline V CDR1 and CDR2: SGHVS, FQNEAQ. This chain's CDR3 is CASSQSRSGFSGNTIYF. The DNA of the CDR3 is TGTGCCAGCAGCCAATCGCGATCAGGATTCTCTGGAAACACCATATATTTT.

The CDR3 bases are TGTGCCAGCAGCTCCGGGACAGAATTTAAGACCCAGTACTTC. Amino acid sequence: CASSSGTEFKTQYF. The rearrangement links TRBV5-4 to TRBJ2-5, with 7 positions matching TRBD1. Germline trimming cut 3 bases from V and 6 bases from J; bases unmatched to any gene: 8. This CDR3 contains 14 residues. The V gene's germline CDR1 is SGHNT and CDR2 YYREEE (reference sequence). The full variable domain, with the rest looked up from reference TRBV5-4 and TRBJ2-5, is ETGVTQSPTHLIKTRGQQVTLRCSSQSGHNTVSWYQQALGQGPQFIFQYYREEENGRGNFPPRFSGLQFPNYSSELNVNALELDDSALYLCASSSGTEFKTQYFGPGTRLLVL.

This clone was detected a few times. V usage is TRBV6-2 or TRBV6-3 and J usage is TRBJ1-4; 9 nucleotides match TRBD1. Trimming removed 4 bases from V and 7 bases from J; junction bases left unmatched: 4. The CDR3 extends over 14 amino acids. Per germline, CDR1 MNHEY and CDR2 SVGEGT. As DNA, the CDR3 is TGTGCCAGCAGTTCCGGGACAGGGAGTGAAAAACTGTTTTTT. Translating it yields CASSSGTGSEKLFF.

The J gene is TRBJ1-3, the V gene TRBV6-5; D perhaps matches TRBD1 (5 bases). From germline, CDR1 is MNHEY and CDR2 SVGAGI. The V end was cut by 6 bases, the J end by 2 bases, with 11 bases between. The CDR3 runs to 14 residues. DNA of the CDR3: TGTGCCAGCAGCCAGGGTTTCGCTGGAAACACCATATATTTT. Its translation: CASSQGFAGNTIYF.

V is TRBV7-2 and J is TRBJ2-5, with TRBD2 matching 10 bases. V was clipped by 5 bases and J by 4 bases; unmatched bases: 4. This CDR3 has 14 amino acids. Germline assignment: CDR1 SGHTA and CDR2 FQGNSA. CDR3 sequence (DNA): TGTGCCAGCAGCCCCGCTAGCGGGAGAGAGACCCAGTACTTC. This sequence encodes CASSPASGRETQYF.

The chain has TRBV9 and TRBJ2-1; 9 nucleotides align to TRBD2. This CDR3 has 16 residues. J was trimmed by 7 bases and V by 1 base; bases with no gene match: 9. Germline V gene lookup returns CDR1 SGDLS and CDR2 YYNGEE. CDR3 nucleotides: TGTGCCAGCAGCGTACCTAGCGGGAAAAGTCGGAATGAGCAGTTCTTC. Translated, it gives CASSVPSGKSRNEQFF.

The chain combines TRBV4-3 with TRBJ2-6; D possibly corresponds to TRBD2 (5 bases). CDR3 length: 16 residues. V lost 3 bases and J lost 0, with 9 bases in between. Germline assignment: CDR1 LGHNA and CDR2 YSLEER. CDR3 nucleotides: TGCGCCAGCAGCCAGAGGGCCGGCTCTGGGGCCAACGTCCTGACTTTC. Protein product: CASSQRAGSGANVLTF.

This chain connects TRBV7-9 to TRBJ2-3; D unclear. V was trimmed by 5 bases and J by 10 bases, leaving 16 bases between them. CDR1 is SEHNR and CDR2 is FQNEAQ in the germline V gene (reference sequence). The CDR3 covers 13 residues. For the CDR3, the DNA is TGTGCCAGCAGCCCCCCCCCAGATATTGCGCAGTATTTT. Amino acid sequence: CASSPPPDIAQYF.

This clone has a single count. V is TRBV6-1 and J is TRBJ1-1; weak D call: TRBD1 (6 bases). This CDR3 contains 16 residues. V was cut by 1 base and J by 2 bases, with 14 bases left in between. Germline V CDR1 and CDR2: MNHNS, SASEGT. CDR3 DNA sequence: TGTGCCAGCAGTGAAGTGGCAGGGGTGTCCAACACTGAAGCTTTCTTT. Protein product: CASSEVAGVSNTEAFF.

The chain is built from TRBV7-8 and TRBJ2-1; TRBD2 agrees at 9 bases. V gave up 5 bases and J gave up 8 bases; unmatched junction bases: 13. Looked up from germline, CDR1 is SGHVS and CDR2 is FQNEAQ. This CDR3 is built from 16 residues. The CDR3 DNA is TGTGCCAGCAGCCCGCATTCGGCGGGAGGGAGGGATGAGCAGTTCTTC. Its protein product is CASSPHSAGGRDEQFF. Variable domain in full (rest from reference TRBV7-8 and TRBJ2-1): GAGVSQSPRYKVAKRGQDVALRCDPISGHVSLFWYQQALGQGPEFLTYFQNEAQLDKSGLPSDRFFAERPEGSVSTLKIQRTQQEDSAVYLCASSPHSAGGRDEQFFGPGTRLTVL.

The count of this clone is one. V usage is TRBV30 and J usage is TRBJ2-1; D may be TRBD2 (5 bases). Trimming shortened V by 5 bases and J by 9 bases, and 17 bases separated the two germline ends. The CDR3 is made up of 13 amino acids. The germline V gene has CDR1 GTSNPN and CDR2 SVGIG (reference sequence). CDR3 sequence reads: CAWAGGSRVEQFF. Written as DNA, the CDR3 is TGTGCCTGGGCTGGTGGGAGTCGGGTTGAGCAGTTCTTC.

This chain joins TRBV28 and TRBJ1-2; D uncertain. Germline values: CDR1 MDHEN, CDR2 SYDVKM. The V gene lost 7 bases and the J gene lost 4 bases, with 13 bases spanning the gap. This CDR3 comprises 13 residues. This CDR3 reads CASNERSGYGYTF. In DNA, the CDR3 is TGTGCCAGCAACGAACGGTCGGGCTATGGCTACACCTTC.

The gene calls are TRBV9 and TRBJ2-3; 9 nucleotides line up with TRBD2. Germline V gene data show CDR1 as SGDLS and CDR2 as YYNGEE. Losses at the gene ends were 3 bases for V and 0 bases for J; bases not matched to a gene: 5. This CDR3 has 16 amino acids. CDR3 nucleotide sequence: TGTGCCAGCAGCGCTCGACTAGCGGCTAGCACAGATACGCAGTATTTT. Encoded protein: CASSARLAASTDTQYF.

J is TRBJ1-1 and V is TRBV9; weak D call: TRBD1 (5 bases). Trimming took off 3 bases at V and 1 base at J, with 16 bases between the two ends. The CDR3 extends over 16 amino acids. CDR1 SGDLS and CDR2 YYNGEE come from the germline V gene. The CDR3: CASSAGGLKTNTEAFF. CDR3 nucleotide sequence: TGTGCCAGCAGCGCGGGGGGTCTTAAAACGAACACTGAAGCTTTCTTT.

This clone has a handful of counts. V and J are TRBV4-1 and TRBJ2-5, with 8 bases lining up with TRBD1. The V and J ends lost 1 base and 7 bases, in that order; junction bases with no gene match: 8. The CDR3 is 15 amino acids. Germline V gives CDR1 MGHRA, CDR2 YSYEKL. The CDR3 bases are TGCGCCAGCAGCCAAGTGGACAGGGTTAGCGGGACCCAGTACTTC. This encodes CASSQVDRVSGTQYF.

The gene calls are TRBV7-3 and TRBJ2-6, with D possibly being TRBD2 (6 bases). Trimming cost V 6 bases and J 0 bases, with 9 bases left between them. The germline V gene encodes CDR1 SGHTA and CDR2 FQGTGA. This CDR3 is 15 amino acids long. Here the CDR3 reads CASSSGSSGANVLTF. The CDR3 DNA sequence: TGTGCCAGCAGTTCCGGGAGCTCTGGGGCCAACGTCCTGACTTTC. The full variable domain, completed using reference TRBV7-3 and TRBJ2-6, is GAGVSQTPSNKVTEKGKYVELRCDPISGHTALYWYRQSLGQGPEFLIYFQGTGAADDSGLPNDRFFAVRPEGSVSTLKIQRTERGDSAVYLCASSSGSSGANVLTFGAGSRLTVL.

The chain carries TRBV27 and TRBJ1-1; 11 nucleotides agree with TRBD1. The germline gives CDR1 MNHEY, CDR2 SMNVEV (reference sequence). The CDR3 sequence is 16 residues long. V shed 5 bases, J shed 4 bases, and the junction held 9 bases outside the gene matches. Here the CDR3 reads CASSPWTGGRGTEAFF. The CDR3 DNA reads TGTGCCAGCAGTCCTTGGACAGGGGGCCGGGGCACTGAAGCTTTCTTT.

This chain uses TRBV19 with TRBJ2-1; the D gene is possibly TRBD1 (6 bases). The germline V and J ends were trimmed by 6 bases and 9 bases, with 18 bases remaining between them. This CDR3 region has 14 residues. Per the germline V gene, CDR1 is LNHDA and CDR2 is SQIVND (reference sequence). The DNA of the CDR3 is TGTGCCAGTAGAGGGGGACATCTTCGAGGTGAGCAGTTCTTC. Encoded protein: CASRGGHLRGEQFF.

This chain uses TRBV30 with TRBJ1-1; D unclear. Germline assignment: CDR1 GTSNPN and CDR2 SVGIG (reference sequence). Trimming shortened V by 0 bases and J by 0 bases, and 5 bases separated the two germline ends. The CDR3 totals 13 residues. CDR3 DNA sequence: TGTGCCTGGAGTGTTAATATGAACACTGAAGCTTTCTTT. This translates into CAWSVNMNTEAFF.

The genes are TRBV6-2 or TRBV6-3 and TRBJ1-5; a weak D match, TRBD1 (6 bases). Trimming left V 4 bases short and J 0 bases short, with 13 bases between. The CDR3 length is 16 residues. CDR1 and CDR2 (germline): MNHEY, SVGEGT. CDR3 in DNA: TGTGCCAGCAGTTCTAGGGGGGGCTTTAGCAATCAGCCCCAGCATTTT. The encoded protein is CASSSRGGFSNQPQHF.

The CDR3 nucleotides are TGTGCCAGCAGTTACTCGATGAGTAGCAATCAGCCCCAGCATTTT. Protein product: CASSYSMSSNQPQHF. The genes are TRBV6-5 and TRBJ1-5; no firm D call. The V gene lost 0 bases and the J gene lost 0 bases, with 6 bases spanning the gap. CDR1 and CDR2 from the germline V gene are MNHEY and SVGAGI. This CDR3 has 15 amino acids.

This chain joins TRBV2 and TRBJ2-7; 10 bases align to TRBD1. Germline V gene sequence: CDR1 SNHLY, CDR2 FYNNEI. There are 14 residues in the CDR3. The ends lost 8 bases at V and 3 bases at J; junction bases unmatched: 7. This CDR3 is CASGWGTGDYEQYF. The CDR3 bases are TGTGCCAGCGGGTGGGGGACAGGGGACTACGAGCAGTACTTC.

This rearrangement joins TRBV7-9 to TRBJ2-2; 10 bases match TRBD2. The CDR3 covers 15 residues. V was clipped by 2 bases and J by 7 bases; unmatched bases: 4. Germline values: CDR1 SEHNR, CDR2 FQNEAQ (reference sequence). CDR3 coding DNA: TGTGCCAGCAGCTTACTAGCGGGAGTGAGCGGGGAGCTGTTTTTT. Translating it yields CASSLLAGVSGELFF.